This T cell receptor beta chain derives from a study of human T cells and chemical hapten exposure. The overall study: Variation in per-sample TCR yields came mainly from small pooled library volume differences. The study's findings and limits: TCRs above 1 in 1000 frequency stayed constant with DPC sensitization.

It was the library that attached unique molecular identifiers to individual cDNA molecules. How the authors handled the data: Samples held a median of 95,638 TCRs, range about 23,224–690,600. Via MiXCR, TCRdb re-called the RACE reads, giving one row per CDR3 protein. These V and J calls originate from TCRdb's pipeline instead of the authors' own analysis. This table holds 80,000 to 100,000 distinct CDR3 sequences, roughly a tenth found once. V dropped 8 bases and J dropped 2; count of bases not matched to a gene: 9. The CDR3 is 15 amino acids. Germline V gene data show CDR1 as MNHEY and CDR2 as SMNVEV (reference sequence). Indicated time point: patch test 2, 6 weeks after DPC sensitization. Stated treatment: therapeutic diphenylcyclopropenone sensitization with weekly scalp DPC. This clonotype showed up many times. Its matching antigen is unknown.

This chain joins TRBV27 and TRBJ2-7; 10 bases are shared with TRBD2. Sequencing used whole blood, obtained in connection with sensitization to the hapten diphenylcyclopropenone (DPC). The TCR was taken from a woman aged 40 to 50 with alopecia areata. Some clones in this sample may be carry-over from other donors' samples. CDR3: CASGVTSGVPYEQYF. Written as DNA, the CDR3 is TGTGCCAGCGGGGTAACTAGCGGGGTTCCCTACGAGCAGTACTTC.